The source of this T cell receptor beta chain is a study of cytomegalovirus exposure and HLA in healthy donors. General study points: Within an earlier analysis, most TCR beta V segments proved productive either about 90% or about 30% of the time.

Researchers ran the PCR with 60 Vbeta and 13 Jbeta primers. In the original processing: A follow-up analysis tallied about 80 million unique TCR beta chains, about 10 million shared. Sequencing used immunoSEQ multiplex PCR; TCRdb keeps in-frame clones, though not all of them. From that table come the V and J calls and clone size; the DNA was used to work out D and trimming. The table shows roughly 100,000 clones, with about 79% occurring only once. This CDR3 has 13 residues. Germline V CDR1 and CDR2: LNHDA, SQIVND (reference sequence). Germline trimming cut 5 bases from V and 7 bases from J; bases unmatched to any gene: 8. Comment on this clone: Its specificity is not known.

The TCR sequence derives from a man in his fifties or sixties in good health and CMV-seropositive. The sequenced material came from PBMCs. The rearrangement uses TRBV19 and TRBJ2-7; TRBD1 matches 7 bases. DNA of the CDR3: TGTGCCAGTAGTCCCCCGGGGACAGAAGAGCAGTACTTC. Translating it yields CASSPPGTEEQYF.